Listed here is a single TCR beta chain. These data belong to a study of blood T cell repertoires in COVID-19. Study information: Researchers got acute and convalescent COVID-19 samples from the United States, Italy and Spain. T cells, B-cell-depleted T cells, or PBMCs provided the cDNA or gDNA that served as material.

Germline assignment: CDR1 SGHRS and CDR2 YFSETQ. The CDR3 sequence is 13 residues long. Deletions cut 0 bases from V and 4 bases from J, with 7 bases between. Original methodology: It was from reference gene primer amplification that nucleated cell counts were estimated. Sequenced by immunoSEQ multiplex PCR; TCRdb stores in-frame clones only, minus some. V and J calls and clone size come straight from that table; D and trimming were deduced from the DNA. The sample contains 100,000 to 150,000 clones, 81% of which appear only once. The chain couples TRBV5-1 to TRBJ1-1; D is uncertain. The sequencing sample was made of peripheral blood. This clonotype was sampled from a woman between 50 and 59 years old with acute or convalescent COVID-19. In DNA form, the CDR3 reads TGCGCCAGCAGCTTGGACGACTCCACTGAAGCTTTCTTT. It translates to CASSLDDSTEAFF.